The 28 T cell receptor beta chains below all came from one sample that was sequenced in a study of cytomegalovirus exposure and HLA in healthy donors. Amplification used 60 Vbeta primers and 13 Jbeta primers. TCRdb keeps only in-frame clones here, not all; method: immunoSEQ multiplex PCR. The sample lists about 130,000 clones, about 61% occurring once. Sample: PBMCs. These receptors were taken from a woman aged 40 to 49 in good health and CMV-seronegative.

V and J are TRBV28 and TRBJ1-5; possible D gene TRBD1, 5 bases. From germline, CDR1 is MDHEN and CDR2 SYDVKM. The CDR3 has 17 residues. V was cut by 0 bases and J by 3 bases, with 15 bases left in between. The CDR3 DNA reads TGTGCCAGCAGTTTATGGAGCAGGGCCGACCTCAATCAGCCCCAGCATTTT. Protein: CASSLWSRADLNQPQHF.

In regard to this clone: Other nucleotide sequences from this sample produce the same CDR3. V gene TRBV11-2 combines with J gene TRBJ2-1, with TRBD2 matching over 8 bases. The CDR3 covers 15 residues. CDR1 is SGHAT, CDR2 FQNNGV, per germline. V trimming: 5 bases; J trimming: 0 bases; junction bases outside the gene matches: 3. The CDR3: CASSRGGSSYNEQFF. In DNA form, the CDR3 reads TGTGCCAGCAGCCGCGGGGGGAGCTCCTACAATGAGCAGTTCTTC.

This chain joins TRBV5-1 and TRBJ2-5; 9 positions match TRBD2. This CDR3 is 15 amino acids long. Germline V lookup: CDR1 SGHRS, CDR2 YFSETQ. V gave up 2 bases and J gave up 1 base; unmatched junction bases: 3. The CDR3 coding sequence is TGCGCCAGCAGCTTTAATAGCGGGGGCCAAGAGACCCAGTACTTC. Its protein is CASSFNSGGQETQYF.

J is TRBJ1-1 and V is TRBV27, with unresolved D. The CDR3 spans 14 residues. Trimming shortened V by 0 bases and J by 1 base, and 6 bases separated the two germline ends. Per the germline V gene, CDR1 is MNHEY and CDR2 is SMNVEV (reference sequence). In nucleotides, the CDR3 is TGTGCCAGCAGTTTATCGCTCGGGAACACTGAAGCTTTCTTT. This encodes CASSLSLGNTEAFF.

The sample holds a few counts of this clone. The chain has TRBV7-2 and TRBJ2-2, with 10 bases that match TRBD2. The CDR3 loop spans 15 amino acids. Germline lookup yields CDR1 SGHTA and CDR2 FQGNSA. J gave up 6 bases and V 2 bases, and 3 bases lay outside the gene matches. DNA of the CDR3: TGTGCCAGCAGCTTAAGGCTAGCGGGGGCCGGGGAGCTGTTTTTT. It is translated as CASSLRLAGAGELFF.

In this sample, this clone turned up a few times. Here the CDR3 reads CASSSRIRGPPNEQYF. The CDR3 nucleotides read TGTGCCAGCAGTTCCCGAATTAGGGGTCCACCGAACGAGCAGTACTTC. The J gene is TRBJ2-7, the V gene TRBV28; perhaps TRBD1 as D (5 bases). The V gene lost 4 bases and the J gene lost 5 bases, with 21 bases spanning the gap. The CDR3 loop spans 16 amino acids. Germline values: CDR1 MDHEN, CDR2 SYDVKM.

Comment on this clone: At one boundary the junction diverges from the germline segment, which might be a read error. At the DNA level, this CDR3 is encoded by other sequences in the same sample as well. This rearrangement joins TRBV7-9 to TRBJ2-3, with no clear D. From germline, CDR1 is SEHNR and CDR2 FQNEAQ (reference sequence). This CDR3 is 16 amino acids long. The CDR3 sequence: CASSLGPGRITDTQYF. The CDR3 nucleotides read TGCGCCAGCAGCTTAGGCCCCGGCAGGATCACAGATACGCAGTATTTT.

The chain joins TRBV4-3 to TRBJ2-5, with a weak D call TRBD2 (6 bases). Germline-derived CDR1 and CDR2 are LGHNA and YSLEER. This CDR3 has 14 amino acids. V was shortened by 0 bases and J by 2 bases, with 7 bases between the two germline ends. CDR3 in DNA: TGCGCCAGCAGCCAAGATCGGGGGCAAGAGACCCAGTACTTC. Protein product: CASSQDRGQETQYF.

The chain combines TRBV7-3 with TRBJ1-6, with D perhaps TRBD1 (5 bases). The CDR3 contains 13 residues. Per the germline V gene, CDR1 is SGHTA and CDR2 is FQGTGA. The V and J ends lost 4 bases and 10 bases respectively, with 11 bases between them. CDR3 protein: CASSWGSRSPLHF. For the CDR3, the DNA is TGTGCCAGCAGCTGGGGCAGTAGGTCACCCCTCCACTTT.

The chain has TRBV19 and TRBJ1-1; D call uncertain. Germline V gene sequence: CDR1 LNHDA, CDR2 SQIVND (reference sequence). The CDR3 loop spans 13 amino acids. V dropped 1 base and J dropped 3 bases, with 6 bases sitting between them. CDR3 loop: CASSIGTDTEAFF. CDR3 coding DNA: TGTGCCAGTAGTATAGGCACTGACACTGAAGCTTTCTTT.

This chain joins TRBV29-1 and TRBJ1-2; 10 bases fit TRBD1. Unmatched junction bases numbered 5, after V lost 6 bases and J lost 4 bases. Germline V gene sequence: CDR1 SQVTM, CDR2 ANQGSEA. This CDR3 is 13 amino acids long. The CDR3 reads CSVRTGGTYGYTF. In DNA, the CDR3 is TGCAGCGTCCGGACAGGGGGGACCTATGGCTACACCTTC.

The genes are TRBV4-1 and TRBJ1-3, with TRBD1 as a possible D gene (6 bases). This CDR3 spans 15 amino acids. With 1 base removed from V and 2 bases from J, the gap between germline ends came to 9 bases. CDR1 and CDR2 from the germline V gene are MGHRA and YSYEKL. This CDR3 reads CASSQGTGTGNTIYF. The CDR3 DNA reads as TGCGCCAGCAGCCAAGGAACAGGGACTGGAAACACCATATATTTT.

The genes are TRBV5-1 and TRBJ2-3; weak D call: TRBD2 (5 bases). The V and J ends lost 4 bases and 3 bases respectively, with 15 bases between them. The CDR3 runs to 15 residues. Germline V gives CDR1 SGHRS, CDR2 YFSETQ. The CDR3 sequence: CASSRPSGKTDTQYF. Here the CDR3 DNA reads TGCGCCAGCAGCAGACCCTCCGGGAAAACAGATACGCAGTATTTT.

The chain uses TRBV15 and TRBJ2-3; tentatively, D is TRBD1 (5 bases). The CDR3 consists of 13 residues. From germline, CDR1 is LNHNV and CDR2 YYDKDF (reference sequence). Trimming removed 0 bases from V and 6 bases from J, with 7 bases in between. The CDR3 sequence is CATSRDPGDTQYF. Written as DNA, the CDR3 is TGTGCCACCAGCAGAGATCCAGGGGATACGCAGTATTTT.

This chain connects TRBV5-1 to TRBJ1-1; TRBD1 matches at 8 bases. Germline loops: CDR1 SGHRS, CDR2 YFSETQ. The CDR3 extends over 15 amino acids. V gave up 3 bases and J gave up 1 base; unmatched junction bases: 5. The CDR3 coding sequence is TGCGCCAGCAGCTCTCAGGGGACAGGGAACACTGAAGCTTTCTTT. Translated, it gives CASSSQGTGNTEAFF.

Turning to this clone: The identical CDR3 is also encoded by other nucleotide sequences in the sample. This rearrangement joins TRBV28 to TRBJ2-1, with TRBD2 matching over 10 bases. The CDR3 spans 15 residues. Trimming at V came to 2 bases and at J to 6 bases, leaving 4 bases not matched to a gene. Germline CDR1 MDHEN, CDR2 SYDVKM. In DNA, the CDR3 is TGTGCCAGCAGTTTAACCAGCGGGGGGGCCAATGAGCAGTTCTTC. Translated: CASSLTSGGANEQFF.

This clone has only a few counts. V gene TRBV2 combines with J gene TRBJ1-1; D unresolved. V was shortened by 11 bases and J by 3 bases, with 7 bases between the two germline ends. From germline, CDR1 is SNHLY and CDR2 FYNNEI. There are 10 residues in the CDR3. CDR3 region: CACADTEAFF. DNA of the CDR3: TGTGCCTGCGCCGACACTGAAGCTTTCTTT. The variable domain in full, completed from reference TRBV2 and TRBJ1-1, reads EPEVTQTPSHQVTQMGQEVILRCVPISNHLYFYWYRQILGQKVEFLVSFYNNEISEKSEIFDDQFSVERPDGSNFTLKIRSTKLEDSAMYFCACADTEAFFGQGTRLTVV.

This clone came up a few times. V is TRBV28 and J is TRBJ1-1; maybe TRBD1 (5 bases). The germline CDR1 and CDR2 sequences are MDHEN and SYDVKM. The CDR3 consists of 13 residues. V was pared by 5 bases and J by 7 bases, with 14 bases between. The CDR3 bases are TGTGCCAGCAGTCTGACAGTGCGAGTTGAAGCTTTCTTT. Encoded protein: CASSLTVRVEAFF.

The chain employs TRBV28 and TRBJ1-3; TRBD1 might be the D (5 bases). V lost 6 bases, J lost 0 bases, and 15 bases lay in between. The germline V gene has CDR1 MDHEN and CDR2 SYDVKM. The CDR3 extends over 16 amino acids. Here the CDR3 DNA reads TGTGCCAGCAGCGAACCTGGGGGGTTCTCTGGAAACACCATATATTTT. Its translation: CASSEPGGFSGNTIYF.

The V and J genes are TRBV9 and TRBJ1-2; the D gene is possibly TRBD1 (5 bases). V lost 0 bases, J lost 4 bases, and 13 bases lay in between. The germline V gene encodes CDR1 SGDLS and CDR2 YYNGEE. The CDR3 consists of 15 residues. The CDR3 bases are TGTGCCAGCAGCGTAGATTGGGGCCCGAGCTATGGCTACACCTTC. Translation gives CASSVDWGPSYGYTF. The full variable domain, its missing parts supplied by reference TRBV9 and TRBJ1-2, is DSGVTQTPKHLITATGQRVTLRCSPRSGDLSVYWYQQSLDQGLQFLIQYYNGEERAKGNILERFSAQQFPDLHSELNLSSLELGDSALYFCASSVDWGPSYGYTFGSGTRLTVV.

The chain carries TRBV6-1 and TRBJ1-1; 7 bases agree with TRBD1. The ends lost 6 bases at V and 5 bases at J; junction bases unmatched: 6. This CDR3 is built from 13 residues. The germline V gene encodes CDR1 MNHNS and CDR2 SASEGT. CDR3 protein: CASSTGVGTEAFF. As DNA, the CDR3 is TGTGCCAGCAGCACAGGGGTGGGAACTGAAGCTTTCTTT.

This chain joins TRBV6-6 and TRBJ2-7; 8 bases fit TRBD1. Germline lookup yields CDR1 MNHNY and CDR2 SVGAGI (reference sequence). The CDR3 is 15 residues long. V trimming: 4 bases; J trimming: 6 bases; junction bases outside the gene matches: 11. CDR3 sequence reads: CASSFLVGTGTEQYF. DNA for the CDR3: TGTGCCAGCAGTTTCCTCGTCGGGACAGGCACCGAGCAGTACTTC.

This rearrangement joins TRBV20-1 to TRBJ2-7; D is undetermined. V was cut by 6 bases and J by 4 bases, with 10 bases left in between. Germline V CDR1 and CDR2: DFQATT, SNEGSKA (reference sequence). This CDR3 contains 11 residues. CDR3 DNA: TGCAGTGCCATGACACTTTACGAGCAGTACTTC. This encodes CSAMTLYEQYF.

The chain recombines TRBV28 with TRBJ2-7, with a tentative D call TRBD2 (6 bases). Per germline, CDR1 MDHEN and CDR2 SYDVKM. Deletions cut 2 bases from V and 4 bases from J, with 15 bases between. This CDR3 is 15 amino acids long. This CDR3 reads CASSLGGTDYYEQYF. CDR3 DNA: TGTGCCAGCAGTTTAGGGGGGACTGATTATTACGAGCAGTACTTC.

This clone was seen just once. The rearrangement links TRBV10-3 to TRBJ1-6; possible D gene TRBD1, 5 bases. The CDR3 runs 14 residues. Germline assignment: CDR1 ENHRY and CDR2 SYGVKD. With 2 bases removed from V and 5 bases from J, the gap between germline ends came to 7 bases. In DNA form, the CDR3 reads TGTGCCATCAGTGAGCAGGGCGATAATTCACCCCTCCACTTT. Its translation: CAISEQGDNSPLHF.

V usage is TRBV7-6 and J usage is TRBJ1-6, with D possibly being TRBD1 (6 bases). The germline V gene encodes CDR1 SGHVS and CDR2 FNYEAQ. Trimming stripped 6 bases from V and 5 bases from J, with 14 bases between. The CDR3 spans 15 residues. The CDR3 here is CASSLRGGNNSPLHF. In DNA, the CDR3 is TGTGCCAGCAGTCTCAGGGGTGGCAATAATTCACCCCTCCACTTT.

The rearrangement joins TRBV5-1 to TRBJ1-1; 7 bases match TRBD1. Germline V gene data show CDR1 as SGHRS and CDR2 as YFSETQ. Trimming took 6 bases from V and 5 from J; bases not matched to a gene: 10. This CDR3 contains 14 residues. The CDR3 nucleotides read TGCGCCAGCACTCTCCGGGACAGAGGAACTGAAGCTTTCTTT. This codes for CASTLRDRGTEAFF.

The CDR3 sequence: CASSPGQTHPGNTIYF. DNA for the CDR3: TGTGCCAGCAGCCCGGGACAAACTCACCCTGGAAACACCATATATTTT. The rearrangement joins TRBV7-9 to TRBJ1-3; D may be TRBD1 (6 bases). Germline V CDR1 and CDR2: SEHNR, FQNEAQ (reference sequence). The ends were cut back, 5 bases at V and 2 bases at J, with 16 bases in the middle. The CDR3 has 16 amino acids.